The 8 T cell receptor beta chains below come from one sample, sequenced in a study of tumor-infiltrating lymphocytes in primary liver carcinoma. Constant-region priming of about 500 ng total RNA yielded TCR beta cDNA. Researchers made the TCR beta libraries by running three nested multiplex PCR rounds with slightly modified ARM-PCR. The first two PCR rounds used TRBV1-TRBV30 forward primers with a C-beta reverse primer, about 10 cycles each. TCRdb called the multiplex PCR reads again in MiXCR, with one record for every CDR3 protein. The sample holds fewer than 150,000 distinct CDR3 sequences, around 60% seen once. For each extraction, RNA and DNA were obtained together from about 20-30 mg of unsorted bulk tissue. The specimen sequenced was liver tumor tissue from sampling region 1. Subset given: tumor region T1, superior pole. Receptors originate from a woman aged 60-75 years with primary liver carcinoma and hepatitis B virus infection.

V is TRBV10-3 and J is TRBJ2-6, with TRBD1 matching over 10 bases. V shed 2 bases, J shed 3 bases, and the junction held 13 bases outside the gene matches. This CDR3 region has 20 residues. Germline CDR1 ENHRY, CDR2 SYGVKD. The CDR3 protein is CAISEPAGTGVFYGANVLTF. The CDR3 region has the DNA TGTGCCATCAGTGAGCCCGCTGGGACAGGGGTGTTCTATGGGGCCAACGTCCTGACTTTC.

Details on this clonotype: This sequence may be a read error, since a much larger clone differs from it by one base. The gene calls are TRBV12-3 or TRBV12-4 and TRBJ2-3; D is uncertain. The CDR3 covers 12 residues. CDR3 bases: TGTGCCAGCAGTTTCAGCAAAGATACGCAGTATTTT. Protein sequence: CASSFSKDTQYF.

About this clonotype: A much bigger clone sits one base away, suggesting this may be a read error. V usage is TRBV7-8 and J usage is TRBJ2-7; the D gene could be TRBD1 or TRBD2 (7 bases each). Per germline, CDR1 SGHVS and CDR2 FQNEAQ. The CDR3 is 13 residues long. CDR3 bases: TGTGCCAGCAGCCGCGACAGGGACTACGAGCACTACTTC. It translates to CASSRDRDYEHYF. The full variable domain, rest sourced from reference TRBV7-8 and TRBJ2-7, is GAGVSQSPRYKVAKRGQDVALRCDPISGHVSLFWYQQALGQGPEFLTYFQNEAQLDKSGLPSDRFFAERPEGSVSTLKIQRTQQEDSAVYLCASSRDRDYEHYFGPGTRLTVT.

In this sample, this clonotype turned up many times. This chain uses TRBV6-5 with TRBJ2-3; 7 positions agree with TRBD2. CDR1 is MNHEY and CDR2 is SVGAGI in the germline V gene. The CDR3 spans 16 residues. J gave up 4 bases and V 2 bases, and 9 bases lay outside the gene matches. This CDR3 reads CASSYRGGRTSDTQYF. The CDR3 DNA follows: TGTGCCAGCAGTTACAGGGGCGGGAGAACTTCAGATACGCAGTATTTT.

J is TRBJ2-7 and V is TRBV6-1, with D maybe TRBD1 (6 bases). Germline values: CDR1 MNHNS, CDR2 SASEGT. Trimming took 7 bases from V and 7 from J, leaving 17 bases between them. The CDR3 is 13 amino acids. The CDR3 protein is CASTQGFQGEQYF. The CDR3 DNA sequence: TGTGCCAGCACACAGGGCTTTCAAGGGGAGCAGTACTTC.

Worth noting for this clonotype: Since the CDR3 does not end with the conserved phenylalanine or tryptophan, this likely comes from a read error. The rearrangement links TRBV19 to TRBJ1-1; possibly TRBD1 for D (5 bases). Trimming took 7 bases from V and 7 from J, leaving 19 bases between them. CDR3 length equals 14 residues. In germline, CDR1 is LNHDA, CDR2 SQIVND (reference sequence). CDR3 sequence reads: CASTPVTESIEAFV. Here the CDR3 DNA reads TGTGCCAGTACCCCGGTGACAGAGAGCATTGAAGCTTTCGTT.

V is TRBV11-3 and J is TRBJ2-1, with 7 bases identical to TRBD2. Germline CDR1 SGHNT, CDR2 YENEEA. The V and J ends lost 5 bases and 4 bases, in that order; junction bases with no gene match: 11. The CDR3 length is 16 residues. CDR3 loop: CASSLGATSVYNEQFF. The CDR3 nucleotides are TGTGCCAGCAGCCTAGGGGCCACTAGCGTTTACAATGAGCAGTTCTTC.

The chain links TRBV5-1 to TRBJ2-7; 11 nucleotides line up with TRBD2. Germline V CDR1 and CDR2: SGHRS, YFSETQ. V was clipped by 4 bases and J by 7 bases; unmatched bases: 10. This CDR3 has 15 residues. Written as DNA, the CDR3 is TGCGCCAGCAGCGAACTAGCGGGAGTAGAAGGAGAGCAGTACTTC. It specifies CASSELAGVEGEQYF.